Listed below are T cell receptor beta chains from one sample, sequenced in a study of blood T cell repertoires in COVID-19. The assay was immunoSEQ multiplex PCR, and TCRdb's table has in-frame clones only and misses some. The table includes 200,000 to 250,000 clones, 80% to 90% detected once. The sequencing input was peripheral blood. The receptors were sampled from a woman of 80 years or more with acute or convalescent COVID-19. Each CDR3 is given with its conserved first and last residue. The D gene is left open where the match is weak. Size tells how often a clone was seen (once, few, many) or the class of an expanded clone, and some rows leave it out.

CDR3aa	CDR3nt	d_gene	v_gene	abundance	len	j_gene
CASSLGAQGAGETQYF	TGTGCCAGCAGCTTGGGCGCACAGGGGGCCGGTGAGACCCAGTACTTC	TRBD1	TRBV7-9	once	16	TRBJ2-5
CASSYGWPPYEQYF	TGTGCCAGCAGTTACGGTTGGCCCCCCTACGAGCAGTACTTC	.	TRBV6-5	.	14	TRBJ2-7
CASSLERGVQETQYF	TGTGCCAGCAGCTTAGAGCGGGGGGTCCAAGAGACCCAGTACTTC	TRBD2	TRBV11-2	.	15	TRBJ2-5
CASSPRSAGPQETQYF	TGTGCCAGCTCACCACGCTCGGCGGGACCCCAAGAGACCCAGTACTTC	.	TRBV18	.	16	TRBJ2-5
CASSIGGQGNQPQHF	TGTGCCAGTAGTATAGGAGGACAGGGGAATCAGCCCCAGCATTTT	TRBD1	TRBV19	.	15	TRBJ1-5
CASSESGKTGELFF	TGCGCCAGCAGTGAGTCCGGGAAAACCGGGGAGCTGTTTTTT	.	TRBV10-2	.	14	TRBJ2-2
CASSQERAGNQPQHF	TGCGCCAGCAGCCAAGAAAGGGCAGGGAATCAGCCCCAGCATTTT	.	TRBV4-3	.	15	TRBJ1-5
CASSPLREAEQFF	TGTGCCAGCAGTCCCCTTCGGGAAGCCGAGCAGTTCTTC	.	TRBV12-3/TRBV12-4	.	13	TRBJ2-1
CASSLEWGGSEGGYTF	TGTGCCAGCAGCTTAGAATGGGGCGGCAGCGAAGGGGGCTACACCTTC	.	TRBV7-6	.	16	TRBJ1-2
CASSIGGASYGQYF	TGTGCCAGTAGTATCGGCGGGGCCTCTTACGGGCAGTACTTC	.	TRBV19	.	14	TRBJ2-7
CSVSGTGDPRDQPQHF	TGCAGCGTCTCCGGGACAGGGGACCCCCGCGATCAGCCCCAGCATTTT	TRBD1	TRBV29-1	.	16	TRBJ1-5